The clone carrying this T cell receptor (beta chain) was counted many times. PCR amplification relied on 60 Vbeta primers (plus 13 Jbeta primers). Assay used: immunoSEQ multiplex PCR; TCRdb lists only in-frame clones, some missing. Of fewer than 150,000 clones listed, around four fifths are singletons. Germline values: CDR1 SGHRS, CDR2 YFSETQ. V dropped 0 bases and J dropped 6; count of bases not matched to a gene: 6. The CDR3 has 14 amino acids. The data originate from a study of cytomegalovirus exposure and HLA in healthy donors. The sequence was collected from a man younger than 40 in good health and CMV-seronegative. Sequences were obtained from PBMCs. The chain is built from TRBV5-1 and TRBJ2-7, with 7 positions matching TRBD1. The CDR3 DNA reads TGCGCCAGCAGCTTGGAGGGCAGGGGGAGCGAGCAGTACTTC. It encodes CASSLEGRGSEQYF. Variable domain in full (rest from reference TRBV5-1 and TRBJ2-7): KAGVTQTPRYLIKTRGQQVTLSCSPISGHRSVSWYQQTPGQGLQFLFEYFSETQRNKGNFPGRFSGRQFSNSRSEMNVSTLELGDSALYLCASSLEGRGSEQYFGPGTRLTVT.